This T cell receptor (beta chain) was recorded in a study of T-cell reconstitution after alpha-beta-depleted transplantation in children. General observations from the study: A year had passed since transplant, and T-cell counts and diversity by then came mostly from newly produced T cells. Two months or so post-transplant, alpha-beta T cells reportedly derived from several hundred expanded graft clones. Several patients had high TCRbeta diversity at day 60; it came from surviving recipient T cells and thymic progenitors.

Unique molecular identifiers were used in preparing the TCRbeta library. From the PCR reads, TCRdb called clonotypes with MiXCR, one entry per CDR3 protein. The data show under 450,000 distinct CDR3 sequences, 15% to 20% seen once. This clonotype has just a few counts. No antigen is known for it. This clonotype was sampled from a boy under three years old who had a stem cell transplant for Wiskott-Aldrich syndrome, so the T cells may come from the graft donor. Sequences were derived from PBMCs, mostly from graft donor cells, sampled 360 days after TCRalphabeta/CD19-depleted stem cell transplant.

In DNA, the CDR3 is TGCGCCAGCAGCTTACCTAGCGCTACCACAGATACGCAGTATTTT. This gives the protein CASSLPSATTDTQYF. The chain recombines TRBV5-1 with TRBJ2-3; a possible D gene is TRBD2 (6 bases). V was shortened by 2 bases and J by 2 bases, with 12 bases between the two germline ends. The CDR3 totals 15 residues. Per the germline V gene, CDR1 is SGHRS and CDR2 is YFSETQ.